This T cell receptor (beta chain) was captured in a study of blood T cell repertoires in COVID-19. Sequencing was performed with immunoSEQ multiplex PCR; in TCRdb, only in-frame clones are kept and a portion is missing. The sample consists of 110,000 to 150,000 clones, 80% of them appearing once. V dropped 0 bases and J dropped 3 bases, with 13 bases sitting between them. The CDR3 runs 16 residues. Per the germline V gene, CDR1 is SGDLS and CDR2 is YYNGEE. This sequence joins TRBV9 and TRBJ2-1, with D unresolved. This clonotype was obtained from a woman between 45 and 60 years old with acute or convalescent COVID-19. Source material: peripheral blood. In DNA form, the CDR3 reads TGTGCCAGCAGCGTAGAGCCCCCTCCGATCTACAATGAGCAGTTCTTC. Translation gives CASSVEPPPIYNEQFF.